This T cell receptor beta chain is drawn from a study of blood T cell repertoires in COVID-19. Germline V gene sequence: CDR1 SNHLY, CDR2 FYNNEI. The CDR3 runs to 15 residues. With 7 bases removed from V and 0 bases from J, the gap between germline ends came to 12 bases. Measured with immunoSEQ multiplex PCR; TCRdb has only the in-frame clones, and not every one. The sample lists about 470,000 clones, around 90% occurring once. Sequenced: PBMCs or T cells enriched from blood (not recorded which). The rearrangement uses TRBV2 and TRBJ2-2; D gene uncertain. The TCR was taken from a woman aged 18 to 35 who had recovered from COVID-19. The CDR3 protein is CASTRLRSNTGELFF. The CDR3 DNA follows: TGTGCCAGCACTCGCCTCAGGTCGAACACCGGGGAGCTGTTTTTT. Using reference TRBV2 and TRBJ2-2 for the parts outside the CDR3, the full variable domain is EPEVTQTPSHQVTQMGQEVILRCVPISNHLYFYWYRQILGQKVEFLVSFYNNEISEKSEIFDDQFSVERPDGSNFTLKIRSTKLEDSAMYFCASTRLRSNTGELFFGEGSRLTVL.